These 10 T cell receptor beta chains originate from one sample sequenced in a study of Graves' ophthalmopathy and Graves' hyperthyroidism. Amplification of TCR beta CDR3 regions used RNA transcripts. First-round RT-PCR used HTBI primers; second-round multiplex PCR followed. Each CDR3 protein is one row after TCRdb ran MiXCR on the multiplex PCR reads. In the table there are about 740,000 distinct CDR3 sequences, around 40% of which are singletons. Sequenced: peripheral blood. The receptor set was obtained from an adult man with Graves' ophthalmopathy.

This clonotype was detected ten times or more. Mismatch with germline at one junction end may stem from a read error. The chain carries TRBV2 and TRBJ2-5, with D perhaps matching TRBD2 (6 bases). Per the germline V gene, CDR1 is SNHLY and CDR2 is FYNNEI. The CDR3 extends over 11 amino acids. Here the CDR3 reads CAIWWGDRPVF. The CDR3 nucleotides read TGTGCCATCTGGTGGGGGGATAGACCGGTCTTC.

As concerns this clonotype: A read error may produce the germline difference seen at one junction end. This sequence joins TRBV10-2 and TRBJ2-7; D call uncertain. The CDR3 spans 14 residues. CDR1 and CDR2 from the germline V gene are WSHSY and SAAADI. The DNA for the CDR3 is TGTGCCAGCAGTTTATCGAGATTTGCCTACGAGCAGTACTTC. Translation gives CASSLSRFAYEQYF.

The chain is built from TRBV19 and TRBJ2-7; either TRBD1 or TRBD2 may fit D (5 bases each). This CDR3 is 13 amino acids long. Germline CDR1 is LNHDA and CDR2 is SQIVND (reference sequence). V lost 10 bases, J lost 0 bases, and 13 bases lay in between. CDR3 DNA: TGTGCCACCGGGGACGGACGCTCCTACGAGCAGTACTTC. Protein: CATGDGRSYEQYF.

The chain carries TRBV2 and TRBJ2-5; a weak D match, TRBD2 (6 bases). The end of the DNA aligns better with TRBJ2-7, so the J call may be wrong. The length of the CDR3 is 13 residues. CDR1 and CDR2 (germline): SNHLY, FYNNEI. In DNA, the CDR3 is TGTGCCAGCCATCAGGGTGGGGACTCCGAGCAGTACTTC. This codes for CASHQGGDSEQYF.

This chain links TRBV7-6 with TRBJ1-5; 7 positions agree with TRBD1. This CDR3 has 16 residues. Unmatched junction bases numbered 8, after V lost 3 bases and J lost 3 bases. Germline lookup yields CDR1 SGHVS and CDR2 FNYEAQ. This chain's CDR3 is CASSFEQGTFNQPQHF. CDR3 sequence (DNA): TGTGCCAGCAGCTTCGAACAGGGGACTTTCAATCAGCCCCAGCATTTT.

To note about this clonotype: A much bigger clone sits one base away, suggesting this may be a read error. The V call is TRBV20-1, the J call TRBJ2-7; either TRBD1 or TRBD2 may supply D (6 bases each). Looked up from germline, CDR1 is DFQATT and CDR2 is SNEGSKA (reference sequence). V lost 4 bases and J 2 bases, leaving 15 bases between the germline ends. The CDR3 consists of 14 residues. CDR3 loop: CSATVRGRAYEQYF. CDR3 in DNA: TGCAGTGCTACTGTCCGGGGGCGAGCCTACGAGCAGTACTTC.

The V call is TRBV24-1, the J call TRBJ1-5, with TRBD1 matching over 9 bases. Losses at the gene ends were 3 bases for V and 5 bases for J; bases not matched to a gene: 4. There are 15 residues in the CDR3. CDR1 KGHDR and CDR2 SFDVKD come from the germline V gene. CDR3 in DNA: TGTGCCACCAGTGATGGTAGGACAGGGGATCAGCCCCAGCATTTT. It yields the protein CATSDGRTGDQPQHF.

The rearrangement links TRBV7-3 to TRBJ1-2, with D perhaps TRBD1 (5 bases). CDR3 length: 13 residues. The ends were cut back, 0 bases at V and 8 bases at J, with 10 bases in the middle. The germline CDR1 and CDR2 sequences are SGHTA and FQGTGA. CDR3 protein: CASSLTRGSGYTF. The CDR3 nucleotides are TGTGCCAGCAGCTTAACGAGGGGTAGCGGCTACACCTTC.

The chain couples TRBV24-1 to TRBJ1-5; 9 bases are a match to TRBD1. Germline values: CDR1 KGHDR, CDR2 SFDVKD. This CDR3 has 14 amino acids. The junction had 11 bases not matched to a gene; V was cut back by 12 bases and J by 6 bases. The CDR3 sequence is CAWSGGQGSQPQHF. CDR3 nucleotide sequence: TGTGCCTGGAGTGGAGGACAGGGGAGTCAGCCCCAGCATTTT.

There are many counts of this clonotype. The chain carries TRBV19 and TRBJ1-5; D is uncertain. In germline, CDR1 is LNHDA, CDR2 SQIVND (reference sequence). The ends were cut back, 7 bases at V and 6 bases at J, with 4 bases in the middle. This CDR3 spans 10 amino acids. The CDR3 coding sequence is TGTGCCAGTATACGTCAGCCCCAGCATTTT. The encoded protein is CASIRQPQHF.